The 5 T cell receptor beta chains presented below share a single source sample, sequenced in a study of a mutant IDH1 vaccine in newly diagnosed glioma. The repertoire was sequenced with immunoSEQ multiplex PCR; TCRdb's copy has only in-frame clones and lacks some. The repertoire holds over 55,000 clones, with more than 80% as singletons. These TCRs' antigens remain unknown. Noted time point: week 35, safety follow-up. Vaccination used 300 ug of mutant IDH1 20-mer peptide per dose, with topical imiquimod. The starting material was PBMCs, obtained from a glioma patient whose treatment included an IDH1 peptide vaccine. These receptors were taken from a man aged 35 to 55 with glioma.

This chain joins TRBV25-1 and TRBJ2-2, with a possible D match to TRBD2 (5 bases). In germline, CDR1 is MGHDK, CDR2 SYGVNS. With 3 bases removed from V and 3 bases from J, the gap between germline ends came to 11 bases. This CDR3 contains 15 residues. CDR3 in amino acids: CASSDWTGYTGELFF. The CDR3 DNA reads as TGTGCCAGCAGTGATTGGACGGGATACACCGGGGAGCTGTTTTTT.

This chain links TRBV2 with TRBJ2-1; no reliable D call. The length of the CDR3 is 11 residues. Germline V gene sequence: CDR1 SNHLY, CDR2 FYNNEI. The V gene lost 3 bases and the J gene lost 8 bases, with 5 bases spanning the gap. The DNA for the CDR3 is TGTGCCAGCAGTGATAGGGATGAGCAGTTCTTC. Translation: CASSDRDEQFF.

This clone is a singleton in its sample. The gene calls are TRBV7-8 and TRBJ1-1; D possibly corresponds to TRBD1 (5 bases). The CDR3 consists of 15 residues. Looked up from germline, CDR1 is SGHVS and CDR2 is FQNEAQ. The V and J ends lost 5 bases and 0 bases respectively, with 13 bases between them. For the CDR3, the DNA is TGTGCCAGCAGCCCCGGGGGGGGGATGAACACTGAAGCTTTCTTT. Translating gives CASSPGGGMNTEAFF.

V and J are TRBV5-6 and TRBJ1-6; tentative D call: TRBD1 (5 bases). The germline V gene encodes CDR1 SGHDT and CDR2 YYEEEE. Trimming stripped 4 bases from V and 7 bases from J, with 12 bases between. The CDR3 is 14 amino acids. The CDR3 region has the DNA TGTGCCAGCAGCCTCGGGGACGGAAATTCACCCCTCCACTTT. Translating it yields CASSLGDGNSPLHF.

The V call is TRBV6-1, the J call TRBJ1-5, with a possible D match to TRBD1 (5 bases). This CDR3 has 13 amino acids. Trimming stripped 5 bases from V and 2 bases from J, with 7 bases between. Germline CDR1 reads MNHNS; CDR2 reads SASEGT. The CDR3 DNA reads as TGTGCCAGCAGTCAGGGTGGCAATCAGCCCCAGCATTTT. Encoded protein: CASSQGGNQPQHF.